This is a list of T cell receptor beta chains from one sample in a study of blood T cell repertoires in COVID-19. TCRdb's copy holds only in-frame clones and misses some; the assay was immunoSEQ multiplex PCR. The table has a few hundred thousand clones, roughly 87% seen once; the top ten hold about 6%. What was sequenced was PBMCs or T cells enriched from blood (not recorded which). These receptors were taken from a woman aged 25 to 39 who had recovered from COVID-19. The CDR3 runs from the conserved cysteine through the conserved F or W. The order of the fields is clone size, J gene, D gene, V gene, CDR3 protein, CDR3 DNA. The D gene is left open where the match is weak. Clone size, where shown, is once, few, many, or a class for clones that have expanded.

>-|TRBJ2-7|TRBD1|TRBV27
CASSFHRQGKDEQYF
TGTGCCAGCAGTTTCCATAGACAGGGTAAGGACGAGCAGTACTTC
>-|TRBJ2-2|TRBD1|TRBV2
CASSEAFFAGGGGELFF
TGTGCCAGCAGTGAAGCTTTTTTCGCAGGGGGTGGCGGGGAGCTGTTTTTT
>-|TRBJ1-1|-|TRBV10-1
CASSGLGQTEAFF
TGCGCCAGCAGTGGGCTAGGACAGACTGAAGCTTTCTTT
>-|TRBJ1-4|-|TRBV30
CACGGAGEKLFF
TGTGCCTGTGGGGGGGCCGGGGAAAAACTGTTTTTT
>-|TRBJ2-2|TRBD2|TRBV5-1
CASSSAGGLTGELFF
TGCGCCAGCAGCTCGGCGGGGGGACTAACCGGGGAGCTGTTTTTT
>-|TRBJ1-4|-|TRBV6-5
CASSYSRGAVEKLFF
TGTGCCAGCAGTTACTCTCGGGGGGCGGTAGAAAAACTGTTTTTT
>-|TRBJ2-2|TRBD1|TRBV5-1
CASRRGTGATGELFF
TGCGCCAGCAGACGTGGGACAGGGGCCACCGGGGAGCTGTTTTTT
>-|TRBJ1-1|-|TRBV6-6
CASRRRGTEAFF
TGTGCCAGCAGACGACGGGGCACTGAAGCTTTCTTT
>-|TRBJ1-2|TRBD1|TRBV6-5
CASSYQTGDNYGYTF
TGTGCCAGCAGTTATCAGACAGGGGACAACTATGGCTACACCTTC
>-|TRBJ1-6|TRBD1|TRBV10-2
CASSPQGEVSPLHF
TGCGCCAGCAGTCCACAGGGGGAGGTTTCACCCCTCCACTTT
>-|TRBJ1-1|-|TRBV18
CASSAQGMGTEAFF
TGTGCCAGCTCAGCTCAGGGTATGGGCACTGAAGCTTTCTTT
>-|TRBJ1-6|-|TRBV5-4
CASSQMTGNSPLHF
TGTGCCAGCAGCCAGATGACGGGAAATTCACCCCTCCACTTT
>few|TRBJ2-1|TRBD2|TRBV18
CASSPPGRGASYNEQFF
TGTGCCAGCTCACCACCTGGGCGGGGGGCCTCCTACAATGAGCAGTTCTTC
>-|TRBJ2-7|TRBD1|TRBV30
CAWQTGVPKSILYEQYF
TGTGCCTGGCAAACAGGGGTCCCGAAAAGTATCTTATACGAGCAGTACTTC
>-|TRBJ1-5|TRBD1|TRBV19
CASSDRGQPQHF
TGTGCCAGTAGTGACAGGGGTCAGCCCCAGCATTTT
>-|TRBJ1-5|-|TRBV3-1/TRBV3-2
CASSQDPQPNQPQHF
TGTGCCAGCAGCCAAGATCCACAGCCGAATCAGCCCCAGCATTTT
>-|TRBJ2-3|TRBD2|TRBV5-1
CASSPAGGTDTQYF
TGCGCCAGCAGCCCGGCGGGGGGCACAGATACGCAGTATTTT